These 9 T cell receptor beta chains were sequenced from one sample in a study of cytomegalovirus exposure and HLA in healthy donors. PCR primers comprised 60 Vbeta and 13 Jbeta primers. Assay used: immunoSEQ multiplex PCR; TCRdb lists only in-frame clones, some missing. The sample consists of about 100,000 clones, 76% of them appearing once. The specimen was PBMCs. These TCRs come from a man aged 18 to 29 in good health and CMV-seronegative.

The chain combines TRBV2 with TRBJ1-1, with 8 nucleotides matching TRBD1. The J segment lost 11 bases and the V segment lost 7 bases, leaving 9 bases of the junction unmatched. The CDR3 runs 12 residues. The germline V gene encodes CDR1 SNHLY and CDR2 FYNNEI. The CDR3 is CASIGTGMGAFF. DNA of the CDR3: TGTGCCAGCATCGGGACAGGTATGGGGGCTTTCTTT.

The chain carries TRBV2 and TRBJ1-4; 8 bases map to TRBD1. The CDR3 sequence is 23 residues long. Germline V lookup: CDR1 SNHLY, CDR2 FYNNEI. V was clipped by 0 bases and J by 1 base; unmatched bases: 22. The CDR3 coding sequence is TGTGCCAGCAGTGAAGCTCCGCTTGGAGCCCGGACAGGGAATAAGAGAACTAATGAAAAACTGTTTTTT. Translating it yields CASSEAPLGARTGNKRTNEKLFF.

The V call is TRBV18, the J call TRBJ1-6, with 8 bases matching TRBD1. Germline values: CDR1 KGHSH, CDR2 LQKENI. The V and J ends lost 6 bases and 8 bases, in that order; junction bases with no gene match: 3. CDR3 length: 13 amino acids. As DNA, the CDR3 is TGTGCCAGCTCTACAGGGGGATATTCACCCCTCCACTTT. It encodes CASSTGGYSPLHF.

The chain links TRBV5-5 to TRBJ2-5; 12 bases fit TRBD2. V lost 4 bases and J lost 4; bases outside the gene matches: 5. Germline V gives CDR1 SGHKS, CDR2 YYEKEE (reference sequence). This CDR3 has 15 residues. CDR3 nucleotides: TGTGCCAGCAGCCGGAGGACTAGCGGGGTAGAGACCCAGTACTTC. It translates to CASSRRTSGVETQYF. Based on the CDR3 plus reference TRBV5-5 and TRBJ2-5, the full variable domain is DAGVTQSPTHLIKTRGQQVTLRCSPISGHKSVSWYQQVLGQGPQFIFQYYEKEERGRGNFPDRFSARQFPNYSSELNVNALLLGDSALYLCASSRRTSGVETQYFGPGTRLLVL.

The chain carries TRBV6-5 and TRBJ1-5; possibly TRBD1 for D (6 bases). V lost 8 bases and J 4 bases, leaving 12 bases between the germline ends. Germline lookup yields CDR1 MNHEY and CDR2 SVGAGI. The CDR3 is made up of 13 amino acids. The CDR3 is CASSRQGNQPQHF. CDR3 sequence (DNA): TGTGCCAGCTCGAGGCAGGGGAATCAGCCCCAGCATTTT.

This chain links TRBV6-5 with TRBJ1-2; TRBD1 aligns across 9 bases. The CDR3 sequence is 15 residues long. Germline CDR1 is MNHEY and CDR2 is SVGAGI. After removal of 2 bases from V and 7 bases from J, the junction contained 8 bases not matched to a gene. Here the CDR3 DNA reads TGTGCCAGCAGTTACAAAACAGGGGGCTACGGTGGCTACACCTTC. Encoded protein: CASSYKTGGYGGYTF.

This clone was found a few times. The chain links TRBV27 to TRBJ2-1; 7 positions agree with TRBD1. The CDR3 has 11 amino acids. The trim removed 8 bases at V and 9 bases at J, leaving 4 bases unmatched. Germline CDR1 MNHEY, CDR2 SMNVEV (reference sequence). In DNA form, the CDR3 reads TGTGCCAGCCACAGGGGCGGTGAGCAGTTCTTC. Translating gives CASHRGGEQFF.

The gene calls are TRBV7-9 and TRBJ2-2; D unclear. The ends were cut back, 3 bases at V and 4 bases at J, with 3 bases in the middle. The germline gives CDR1 SEHNR, CDR2 FQNEAQ (reference sequence). The CDR3 has 12 amino acids. Here the CDR3 DNA reads TGTGCCAGCAGCTTTAGCACCGGGGAGCTGTTTTTT. It is translated as CASSFSTGELFF.

This clone was seen only once. The V and J genes are TRBV28 and TRBJ1-5; 9 positions match TRBD1. CDR1 MDHEN and CDR2 SYDVKM come from the germline V gene. The CDR3 has 15 amino acids. V shed 2 bases and J 7 bases; nucleotides not matched to a gene: 6. CDR3 residues: CASSLGTGLWQPQHF. In nucleotides, the CDR3 is TGTGCCAGCAGTTTAGGGACAGGGTTATGGCAGCCCCAGCATTTT.